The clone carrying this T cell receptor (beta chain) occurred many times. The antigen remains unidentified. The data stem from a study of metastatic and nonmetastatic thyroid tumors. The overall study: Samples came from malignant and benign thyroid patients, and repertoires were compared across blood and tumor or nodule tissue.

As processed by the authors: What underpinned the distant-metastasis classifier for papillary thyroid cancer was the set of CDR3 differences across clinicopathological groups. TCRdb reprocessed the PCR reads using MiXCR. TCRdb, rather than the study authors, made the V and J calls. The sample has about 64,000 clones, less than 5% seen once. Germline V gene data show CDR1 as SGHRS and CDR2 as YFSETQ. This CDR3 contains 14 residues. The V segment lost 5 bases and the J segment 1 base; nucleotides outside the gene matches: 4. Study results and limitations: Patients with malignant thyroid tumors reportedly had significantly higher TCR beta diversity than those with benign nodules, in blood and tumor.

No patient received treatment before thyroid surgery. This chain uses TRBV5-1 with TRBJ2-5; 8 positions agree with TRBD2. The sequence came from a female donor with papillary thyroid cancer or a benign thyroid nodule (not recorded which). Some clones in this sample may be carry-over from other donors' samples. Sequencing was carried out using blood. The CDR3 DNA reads TGCGCCAGCAGTTCCGGGACTAGCCAAGAGACCCAGTACTTC. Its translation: CASSSGTSQETQYF.